This T cell receptor (beta chain) was recovered during a study of blood T cells in healthy people across ages. Looking at the study overall: About one barcoded beta molecule per two T cells was captured by template switching.

Extractions gave at least 6 micrograms of total RNA per sample. Overall study results and limits: Strong correlation was found linking TCR beta diversity to naive T cell percentage. Any conclusive comparison of naive versus antigen-experienced cells was prevented by using unsorted PBMCs.

V gave up 6 bases and J gave up 4 bases, with 22 bases separating them. CDR1 MDHEN and CDR2 SYDVKM come from the germline V gene. The CDR3 extends over 17 amino acids. A second about 7 to 12 cycle PCR used barcoded and J-beta primers. TCRdb independently ran MiXCR on the 5' RACE reads; one entry per CDR3 protein. The table lists about 380,000 distinct CDR3 sequences, approximately 47% of them singletons. As to this clonotype: What it recognizes is unknown.

Sample: blood. This receptor was identified in a man between 60 and 75 years old in good health. The rearrangement uses TRBV28 and TRBJ2-1; possible D gene TRBD2, 5 bases. In DNA, the CDR3 is TGTGCCAGCAGCCAAGTCAGGAGGAGACGATCTTACAATGAGCAGTTCTTC. Amino acid sequence: CASSQVRRRRSYNEQFF.